A selection of T cell receptor beta chains follows, all from one sample in a study of siplizumab effects on memory and regulatory T cells. Clones were sequenced by immunoSEQ multiplex PCR, and TCRdb holds only the in-frame ones, with some missing. The top ten hold about 0.25% of the sample, which has fewer than 45,000 clones, about 89% seen once. The sequencing input was naive CD4+ T cells sorted from blood. The receptors stem from a human donor in good health. CDR3s include the opening cysteine and the closing phenylalanine or tryptophan. The D gene is left open where the match is weak. Only some rows state a clone size, as once, few, many or a class for expanded clones.

V,size,D,J,DNA,CDR3
TRBV11-2,.,.,TRBJ2-3,TGTGCCAGCAGCTTAGCCGCGGATACGCAGTATTTT,CASSLAADTQYF
TRBV5-1,.,.,TRBJ1-1,TGCGCCAGCAGCCGAGACGAGGGCACTGAAGCTTTCTTT,CASSRDEGTEAFF
TRBV7-9,.,TRBD1,TRBJ2-5,TGTGCCAGCAGCTTGGGGACAGGGTTAAAAGAGACCCAGTACTTC,CASSLGTGLKETQYF
TRBV5-1,.,.,TRBJ2-1,TGCGCCAGCAGCTTGGTTGTCAGAAACAATGAGCAGTTCTTC,CASSLVVRNNEQFF
TRBV19,.,TRBD1,TRBJ1-4,TGTGCCAGTAGCCCGGGACAGAATAATGAAAAACTGTTTTTT,CASSPGQNNEKLFF
TRBV11-1,.,.,TRBJ2-2,TGTGCCAGCAGCTTGGAGGGGCGGTGGGAAACCGGGGAGCTGTTTTTT,CASSLEGRWETGELFF
TRBV27,.,TRBD1,TRBJ1-5,TGTGCCAGCAGTTGGACAGGGGGCGGTCAGCCCCAGCATTTT,CASSWTGGGQPQHF
TRBV27,.,.,TRBJ2-7,TGTGCCAGCAGTTTCACCCTACATCGCGGCGAGCAGTACTTC,CASSFTLHRGEQYF
TRBV5-1,once,TRBD2,TRBJ2-3,TGCGCCAGCAGAGTCTGGACTAGCGGGACAGATACGCAGTATTTT,CASRVWTSGTDTQYF
TRBV5-1,.,TRBD1,TRBJ1-4,TGCGCCAGCAGCTTCCGGGACAGGGCTGCAACTAATGAAAAACTGTTTTTT,CASSFRDRAATNEKLFF
TRBV9,.,.,TRBJ1-2,TGTGCCAGCAGCGAAGGCCAGGGCAGATTCGCTCGGTGGACCTATGGCTACACCTTC,CASSEGQGRFARWTYGYTF
TRBV5-4,once,TRBD1,TRBJ1-2,TGTGCCAGCAGCAGACAGGGGGGGAACTATGGCTACACCTTC,CASSRQGGNYGYTF
TRBV19,once,TRBD2,TRBJ2-1,TGTGCCAGTAGTGGACTAGCGGGGGGACTCAATGAGCAGTTCTTC,CASSGLAGGLNEQFF
TRBV5-4,.,.,TRBJ2-3,TGTGCCAGCAGCTCACCCTCTAGCGTAGATACGCAGTATTTT,CASSSPSSVDTQYF
TRBV19,.,TRBD1,TRBJ1-1,TGTGCCAGTAGTATACGACAGGGGAACACTGAAGCTTTCTTT,CASSIRQGNTEAFF
TRBV7-9,.,.,TRBJ1-1,TGTGCCAGCAACCCCGAACCGGGAAGGAACACTGAAGCTTTCTTT,CASNPEPGRNTEAFF
TRBV5-1,.,.,TRBJ1-4,TGCGCCAGCAGAATAGATGGGGAAAAACTGTTTTTT,CASRIDGEKLFF
TRBV6-5,.,TRBD1,TRBJ1-5,TGTGCCAGCACCCTGAGACAGGGCCGCAATCAGCCCCAGCATTTT,CASTLRQGRNQPQHF
TRBV10-3,.,TRBD1,TRBJ1-6,TGTGCCATCAGTGCGGGACAGAATAATTCACCCCTCCACTTT,CAISAGQNNSPLHF
TRBV6-5,.,TRBD1,TRBJ1-3,TGTGCCAGCAGGGAGGGACAGGCTGACACCATATATTTT,CASREGQADTIYF
TRBV18,.,.,TRBJ2-3,TGTGCCAGCTCACTCCAGGGGAGTACAGATACGCAGTATTTT,CASSLQGSTDTQYF
TRBV2,few,.,TRBJ1-5,TGTGCCAGCACTGCGGGGGGGTTCAATCAGCCCCAGCATTTT,CASTAGGFNQPQHF
TRBV19,few,.,TRBJ1-1,TGTGCCACCAGAGCCGGTAGACAAGAGGAAACTGAAGCTTTCTTT,CATRAGRQEETEAFF
TRBV27,.,.,TRBJ2-7,TGTGCCAGCAGCCCCGGGACACCCAAAACCTACGAGCAGTACTTC,CASSPGTPKTYEQYF
TRBV6-6,.,TRBD1,TRBJ1-3,TGTGCCAGCAGCCCGCGACAGGGGAGCTCTGGAAACACCATATATTTT,CASSPRQGSSGNTIYF
TRBV27,.,.,TRBJ2-5,TGTGCCAGCAGTTCACAGAACCAAGAGACCCAGTACTTC,CASSSQNQETQYF
TRBV6-4,.,.,TRBJ1-2,TGTGCCAGCAGGCGGGACACCAACTATGGCTACACCTTC,CASRRDTNYGYTF
TRBV5-1,few,.,TRBJ1-1,TGCGCCAGCAGCACGGACGCGAACACTGAAGCTTTCTTT,CASSTDANTEAFF
TRBV27,.,TRBD1,TRBJ2-5,TGTGCCAGCAGTTCCCCGGGGACAGGGGGCAGAGAGACCCAGTACTTC,CASSSPGTGGRETQYF
TRBV11-3,.,TRBD2,TRBJ2-7,TGTGCCAGCAGCCTTAGCGGGAGTAGCTTCTCCGAGCAGTACTTC,CASSLSGSSFSEQYF
TRBV28,.,TRBD1,TRBJ2-4,TGTGCCAGCAGTATCCCCAGCAGGGGGCAGGACATTCAGTACTTC,CASSIPSRGQDIQYF
TRBV2,.,TRBD1,TRBJ2-7,TGTGCCAGCAGGGGGGACAGCTCCTACGAGCAGTACTTC,CASRGDSSYEQYF
TRBV6-4,few,.,TRBJ1-6,TGTGCCAGCAGTCAGGATGACTTACCGAATTCACCCCTCCACTTT,CASSQDDLPNSPLHF
TRBV14,.,TRBD2,TRBJ2-3,TGTGCCAGCAGCCAAGATCGGGAGGGAGCTTGGACAGATACGCAGTATTTT,CASSQDREGAWTDTQYF
TRBV5-4,.,.,TRBJ2-7,TGTGCCAGCAGCCAAGATTTGGGCTACTACTACGAGCAGTACTTC,CASSQDLGYYYEQYF
TRBV7-8,.,TRBD1,TRBJ2-1,TGTGCCAGCAGCTCACTGGACAGGCGGGATGAGCAGTTCTTC,CASSSLDRRDEQFF
TRBV7-2,.,.,TRBJ2-3,TGTGCCAGCAGCTTAGTTGCAGATACGCAGTATTTT,CASSLVADTQYF
TRBV2,.,.,TRBJ1-2,TGTGCCAGCAGTGAAAGGGAAAACTATGGCTACACCTTC,CASSERENYGYTF
TRBV19,.,TRBD1,TRBJ2-2,TGTGCCAGTAGTATCTGGACAGGGGTAGACACCGGGGAGCTGTTTTTT,CASSIWTGVDTGELFF
TRBV30,.,.,TRBJ1-2,TGTGCCTGGGACAAACAGAGCTACTATGGCTACACCTTC,CAWDKQSYYGYTF
TRBV19,few,TRBD2,TRBJ2-7,TGTGCCAGTAGTAACCTAGCGGGGTCCTACGAGCAGTACTTC,CASSNLAGSYEQYF
TRBV4-1,.,TRBD1,TRBJ1-4,TGCGCCAGCAGCCAAGAGTCCGCCGGGACAGGGGAGGGGGAAAAACTGTTTTTT,CASSQESAGTGEGEKLFF
TRBV5-1,.,TRBD1,TRBJ1-2,TGCGCCAGCAGCCTAGGACAGGGGGCTGGCTATGGCTACACCTTC,CASSLGQGAGYGYTF
TRBV2,.,.,TRBJ2-2,TGTGCCAGCACCCCCAGGGACGGATTGAACACCGGGGAGCTGTTTTTT,CASTPRDGLNTGELFF
TRBV4-1,.,.,TRBJ2-3,TGCGCCAGCAGCCGGGGGTCTGGGCGGACTAGCACAGATACGCAGTATTTT,CASSRGSGRTSTDTQYF
TRBV2,.,.,TRBJ2-2,TGTGCCAGCAGGGAGGAGAACACCGGGGAGCTGTTTTTT,CASREENTGELFF
TRBV4-1,once,.,TRBJ2-3,TGCGCCAGCAGCCAAGCACTCTGGCAGGGCGATACGCAGTATTTT,CASSQALWQGDTQYF
TRBV2,.,.,TRBJ2-7,TGTGCCAGCAGTGAAGGATTTTCGTACGAGCAGTACTTC,CASSEGFSYEQYF